The entry that follows covers one T cell receptor beta chain sequence. Its matching antigen is unknown. The data belong to a study of CD8+ T cells in alopecia areata. Whole-study context: Treated patients took oral tofacitinib at 5 to 10 mg twice daily. People stayed on tofacitinib for 6 to 18 months, then stopped the drug for 6 months.

In each case, RNA was isolated and then reverse transcribed into cDNA as the sequencing template. Profiled with immunoSEQ multiplex PCR; TCRdb holds only in-frame clones, not every one. The sample consists of approximately 140,000 clones, approximately 87% of them appearing once. Germline CDR1 SGHRS, CDR2 YFSETQ. The V and J ends lost 4 bases and 3 bases respectively, with 14 bases between them. CDR3 size: 14 residues. Findings and limits, study-wide: Compared with normal scalp, lesional scalp had higher clonality and more expanded CD8+ clones.

The clonotype was recovered from a human donor with alopecia areata. The material sequenced was CD8+ T cells sorted from blood, taken at week 0. The chain couples TRBV5-1 to TRBJ2-7, with D maybe TRBD1 (6 bases). DNA of the CDR3: TGCGCCAGCAGCGCCCGGACAGCAGTCTACGAGCAGTACTTC. Translation gives CASSARTAVYEQYF.